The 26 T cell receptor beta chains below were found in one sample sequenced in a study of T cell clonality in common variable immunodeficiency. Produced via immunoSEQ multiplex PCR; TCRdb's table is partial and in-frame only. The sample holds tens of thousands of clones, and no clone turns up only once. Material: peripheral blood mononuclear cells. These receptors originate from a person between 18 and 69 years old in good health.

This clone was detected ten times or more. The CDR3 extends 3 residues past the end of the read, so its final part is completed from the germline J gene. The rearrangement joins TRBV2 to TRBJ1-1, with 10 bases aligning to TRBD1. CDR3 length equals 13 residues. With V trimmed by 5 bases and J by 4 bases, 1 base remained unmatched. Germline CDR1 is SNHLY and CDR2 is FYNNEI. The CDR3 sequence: CASSRTGGTEAFF. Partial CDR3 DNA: TGTGCCAGCAGTCGGACAGGGGGCACTGAA.

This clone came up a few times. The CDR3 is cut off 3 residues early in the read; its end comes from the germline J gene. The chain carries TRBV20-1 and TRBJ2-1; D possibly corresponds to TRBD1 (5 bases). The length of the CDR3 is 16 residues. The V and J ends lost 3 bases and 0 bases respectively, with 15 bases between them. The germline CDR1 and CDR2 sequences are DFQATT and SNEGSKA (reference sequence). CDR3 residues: CSASPVGASSYNEQFF. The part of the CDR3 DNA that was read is TGCAGTGCTAGCCCGGTAGGGGCAAGCTCCTACAATGAG.

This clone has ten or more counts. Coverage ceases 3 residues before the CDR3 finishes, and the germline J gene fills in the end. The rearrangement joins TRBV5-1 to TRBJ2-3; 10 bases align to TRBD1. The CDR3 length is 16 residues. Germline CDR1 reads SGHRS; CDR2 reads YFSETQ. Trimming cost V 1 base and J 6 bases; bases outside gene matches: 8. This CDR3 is CASSLTKTGGGDTQYF. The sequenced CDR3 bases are TGCGCCAGCAGCTTGACGAAGACAGGGGGCGGTGATACG.

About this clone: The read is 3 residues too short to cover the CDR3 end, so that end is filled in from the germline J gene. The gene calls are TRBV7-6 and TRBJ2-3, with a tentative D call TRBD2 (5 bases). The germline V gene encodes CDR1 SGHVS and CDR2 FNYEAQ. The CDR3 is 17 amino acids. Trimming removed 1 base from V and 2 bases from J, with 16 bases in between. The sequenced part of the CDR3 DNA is TGTGCCAGCAGCTTAGGGGCGGGTCTAGACCTCACAGATACG. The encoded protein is CASSLGAGLDLTDT. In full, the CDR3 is CASSLGAGLDLTDTQYF.

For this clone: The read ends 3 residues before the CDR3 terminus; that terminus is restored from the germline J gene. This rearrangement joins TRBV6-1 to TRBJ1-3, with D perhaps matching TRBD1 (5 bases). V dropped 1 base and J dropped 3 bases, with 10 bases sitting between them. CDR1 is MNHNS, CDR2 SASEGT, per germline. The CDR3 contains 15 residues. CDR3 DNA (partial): TGTGCCAGCAGTGAAGGGCGACAGATTGGAAACACC. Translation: CASSEGRQIGNT. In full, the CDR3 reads CASSEGRQIGNTIYF.

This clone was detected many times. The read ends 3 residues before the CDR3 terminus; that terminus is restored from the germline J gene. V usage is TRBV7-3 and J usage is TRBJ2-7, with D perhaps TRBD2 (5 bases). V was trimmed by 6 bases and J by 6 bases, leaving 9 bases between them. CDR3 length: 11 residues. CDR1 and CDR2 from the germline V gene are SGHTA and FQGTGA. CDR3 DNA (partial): TGTGCCAGCAGTCCAGGAGGCGAG. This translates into CASSPGGE. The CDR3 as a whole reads CASSPGGEQYF.

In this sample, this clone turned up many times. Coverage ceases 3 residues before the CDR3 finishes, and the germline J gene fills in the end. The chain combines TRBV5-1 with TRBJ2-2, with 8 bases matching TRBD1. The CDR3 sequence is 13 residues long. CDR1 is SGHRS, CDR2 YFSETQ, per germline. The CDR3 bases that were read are TGCGCCAGCAGCTTGGCCGGACAGGGTTGG. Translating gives CASSLAGQGW. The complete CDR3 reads CASSLAGQGWLFF. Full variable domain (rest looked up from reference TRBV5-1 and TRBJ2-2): KAGVTQTPRYLIKTRGQQVTLSCSPISGHRSVSWYQQTPGQGLQFLFEYFSETQRNKGNFPGRFSGRQFSNSRSEMNVSTLELGDSALYLCASSLAGQGWLFFGEGSRLTVL.

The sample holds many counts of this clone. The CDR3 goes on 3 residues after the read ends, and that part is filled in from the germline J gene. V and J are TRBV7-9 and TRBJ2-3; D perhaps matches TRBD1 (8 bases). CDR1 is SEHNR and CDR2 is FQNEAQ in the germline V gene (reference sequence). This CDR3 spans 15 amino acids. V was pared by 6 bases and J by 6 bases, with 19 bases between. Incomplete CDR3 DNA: TGTGCCAGCAGTACGTACAGGGGGAGGGTGGATACG. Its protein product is CASSTYRGRVDT. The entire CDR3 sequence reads CASSTYRGRVDTQYF.

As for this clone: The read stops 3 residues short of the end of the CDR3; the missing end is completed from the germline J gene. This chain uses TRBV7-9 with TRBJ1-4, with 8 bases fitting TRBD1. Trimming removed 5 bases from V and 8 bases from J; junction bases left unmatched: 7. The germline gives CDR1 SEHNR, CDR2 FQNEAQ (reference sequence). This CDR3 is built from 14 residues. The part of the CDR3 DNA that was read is TGTGCCAGCAGCACGGACAGGGAAAACGAAAAA. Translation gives CASSTDRENEK. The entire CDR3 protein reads CASSTDRENEKLFF.

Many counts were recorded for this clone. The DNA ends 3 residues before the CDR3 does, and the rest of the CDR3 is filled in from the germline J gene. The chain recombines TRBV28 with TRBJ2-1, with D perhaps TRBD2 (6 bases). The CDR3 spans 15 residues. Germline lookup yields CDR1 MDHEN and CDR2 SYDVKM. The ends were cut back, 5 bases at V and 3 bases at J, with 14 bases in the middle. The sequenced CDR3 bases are TGTGCCAGCAGTACACGGACTACCCTCTACAATGAG. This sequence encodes CASSTRTTLYNE. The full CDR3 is CASSTRTTLYNEQFF.

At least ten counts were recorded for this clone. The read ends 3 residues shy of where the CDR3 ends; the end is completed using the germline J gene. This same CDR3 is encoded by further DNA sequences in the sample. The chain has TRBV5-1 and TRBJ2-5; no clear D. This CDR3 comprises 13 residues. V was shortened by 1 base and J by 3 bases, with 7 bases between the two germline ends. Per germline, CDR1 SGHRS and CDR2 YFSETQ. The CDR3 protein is CASSLFREETQYF. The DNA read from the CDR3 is TGCGCCAGCAGCTTGTTTCGGGAAGAGACC.

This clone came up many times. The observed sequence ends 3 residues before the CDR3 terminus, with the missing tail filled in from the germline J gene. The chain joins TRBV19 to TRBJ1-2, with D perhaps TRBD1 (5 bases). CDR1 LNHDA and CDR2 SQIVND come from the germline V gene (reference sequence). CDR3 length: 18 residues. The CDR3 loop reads CASSLTSAGGAGRDGYTF. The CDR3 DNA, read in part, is TGTGCCAGTAGTTTGACCTCTGCCGGCGGGGCCGGTCGAGACGGC.

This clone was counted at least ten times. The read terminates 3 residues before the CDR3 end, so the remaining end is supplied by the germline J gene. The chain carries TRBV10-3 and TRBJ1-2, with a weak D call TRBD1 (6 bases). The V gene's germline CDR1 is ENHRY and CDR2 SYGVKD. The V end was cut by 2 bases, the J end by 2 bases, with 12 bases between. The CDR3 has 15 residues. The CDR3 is CAISEVDSINYGYTF. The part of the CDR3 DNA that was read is TGTGCCATCAGTGAGGTGGACAGTATCAACTATGGC.

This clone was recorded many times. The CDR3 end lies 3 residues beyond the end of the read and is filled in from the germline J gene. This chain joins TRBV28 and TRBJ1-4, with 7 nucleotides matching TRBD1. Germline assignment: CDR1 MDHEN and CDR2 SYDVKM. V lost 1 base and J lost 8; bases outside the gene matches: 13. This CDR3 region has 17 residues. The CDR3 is CASSLSKGIQGSEKLFF. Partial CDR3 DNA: TGTGCCAGCAGTTTATCCAAGGGGATACAGGGGAGCGAAAAA.

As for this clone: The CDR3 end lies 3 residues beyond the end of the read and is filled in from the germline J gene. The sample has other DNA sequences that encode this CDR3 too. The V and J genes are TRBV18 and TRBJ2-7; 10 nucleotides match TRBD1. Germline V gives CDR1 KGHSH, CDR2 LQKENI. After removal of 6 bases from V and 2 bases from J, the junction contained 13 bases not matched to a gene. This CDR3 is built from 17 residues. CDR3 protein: CASSPPGDRGSAYEQYF. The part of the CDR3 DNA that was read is TGTGCCAGCTCCCCTCCTGGGGACAGGGGAAGCGCCTACGAG.

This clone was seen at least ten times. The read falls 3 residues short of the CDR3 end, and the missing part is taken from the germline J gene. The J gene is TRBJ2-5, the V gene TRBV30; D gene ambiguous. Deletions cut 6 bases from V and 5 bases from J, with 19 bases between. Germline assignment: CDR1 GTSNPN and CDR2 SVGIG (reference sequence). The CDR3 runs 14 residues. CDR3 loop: CACPLRGQGETQYF. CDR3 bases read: TGTGCCTGCCCCCTTCGAGGTCAAGGGGAGACC. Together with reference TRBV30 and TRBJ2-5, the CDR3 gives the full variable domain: SQTIHQWPATLVQPVGSPLSLECTVEGTSNPNLYWYRQAAGRGLQLLFYSVGIGQISSEVPQNLSASRPQDRQFILSSKKLLLSDSGFYLCACPLRGQGETQYFGPGTRLLVL.

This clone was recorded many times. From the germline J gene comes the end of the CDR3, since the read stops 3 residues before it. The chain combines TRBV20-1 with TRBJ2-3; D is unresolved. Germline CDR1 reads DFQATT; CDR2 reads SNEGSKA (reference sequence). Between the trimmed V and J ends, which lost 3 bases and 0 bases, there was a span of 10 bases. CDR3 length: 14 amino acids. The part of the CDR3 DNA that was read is TGCAGTGCTAGGGCTATGACTAGCACAGATACG. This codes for CSARAMTSTDT. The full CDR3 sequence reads CSARAMTSTDTQYF.

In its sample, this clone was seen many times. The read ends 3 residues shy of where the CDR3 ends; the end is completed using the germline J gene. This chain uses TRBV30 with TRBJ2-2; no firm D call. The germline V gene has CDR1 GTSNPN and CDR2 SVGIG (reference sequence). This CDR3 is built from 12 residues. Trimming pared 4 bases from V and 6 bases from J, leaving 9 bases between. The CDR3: CAWTQSSGELFF. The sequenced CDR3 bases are TGTGCCTGGACCCAGAGTTCCGGGGAG.

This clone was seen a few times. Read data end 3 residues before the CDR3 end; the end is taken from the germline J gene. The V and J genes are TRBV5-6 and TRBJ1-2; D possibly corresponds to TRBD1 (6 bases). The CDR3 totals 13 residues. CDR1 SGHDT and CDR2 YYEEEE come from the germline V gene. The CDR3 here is CASSFGDTYDYTF. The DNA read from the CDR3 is TGTGCCAGCAGCTTTGGGGACACGTACGAC.

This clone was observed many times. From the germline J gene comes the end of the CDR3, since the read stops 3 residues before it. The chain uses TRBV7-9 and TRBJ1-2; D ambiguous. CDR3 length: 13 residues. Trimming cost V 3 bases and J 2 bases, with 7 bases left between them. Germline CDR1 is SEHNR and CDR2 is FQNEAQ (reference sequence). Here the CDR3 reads CASSFGENYGYTF. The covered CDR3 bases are TGTGCCAGCAGCTTCGGGGAAAACTATGGC. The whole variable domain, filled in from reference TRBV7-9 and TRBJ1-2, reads DTGVSQNPRHKITKRGQNVTFRCDPISEHNRLYWYRQTLGQGPEFLTYFQNEAQLEKSRLLSDRFSAERPKGSFSTLEIQRTEQGDSAMYLCASSFGENYGYTFGSGTRLTVV.

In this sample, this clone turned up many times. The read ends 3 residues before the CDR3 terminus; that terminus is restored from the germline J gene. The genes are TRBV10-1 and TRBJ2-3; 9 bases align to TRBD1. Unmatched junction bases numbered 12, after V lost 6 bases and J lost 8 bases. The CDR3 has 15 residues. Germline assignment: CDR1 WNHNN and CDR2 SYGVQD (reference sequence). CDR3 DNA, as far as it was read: TGCGCCAGCAGGCCCGGGACAGGGCCAGAAGGTACG. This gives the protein CASRPGTGPEGT. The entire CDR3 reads CASRPGTGPEGTQYF.

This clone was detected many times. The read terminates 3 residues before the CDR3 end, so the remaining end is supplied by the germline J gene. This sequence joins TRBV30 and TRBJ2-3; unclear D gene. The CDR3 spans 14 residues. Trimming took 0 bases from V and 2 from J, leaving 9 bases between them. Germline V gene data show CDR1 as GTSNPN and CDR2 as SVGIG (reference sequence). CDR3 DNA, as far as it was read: TGTGCCTGGAGTGTGGCCTTTTACACAGATACG. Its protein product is CAWSVAFYTDT. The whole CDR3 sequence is CAWSVAFYTDTQYF. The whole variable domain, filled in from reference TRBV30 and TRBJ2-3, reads SQTIHQWPATLVQPVGSPLSLECTVEGTSNPNLYWYRQAAGRGLQLLFYSVGIGQISSEVPQNLSASRPQDRQFILSSKKLLLSDSGFYLCAWSVAFYTDTQYFGPGTRLTVL.

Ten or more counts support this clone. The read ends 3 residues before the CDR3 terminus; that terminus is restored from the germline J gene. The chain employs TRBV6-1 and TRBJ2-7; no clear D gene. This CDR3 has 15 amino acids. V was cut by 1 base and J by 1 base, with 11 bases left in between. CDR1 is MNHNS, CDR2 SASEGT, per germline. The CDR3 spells CASSEGGRSSYEQYF. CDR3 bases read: TGTGCCAGCAGTGAAGGTGGCAGGTCTTCCTACGAG.

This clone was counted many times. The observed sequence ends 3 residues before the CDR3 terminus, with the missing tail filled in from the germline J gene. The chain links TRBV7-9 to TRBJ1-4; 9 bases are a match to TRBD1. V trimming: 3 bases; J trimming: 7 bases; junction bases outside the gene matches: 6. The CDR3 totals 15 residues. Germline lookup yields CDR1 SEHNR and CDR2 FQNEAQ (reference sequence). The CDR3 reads CASSFAGTGTEKLFF. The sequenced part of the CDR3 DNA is TGTGCCAGCAGCTTTGCCGGGACAGGGACTGAAAAA.

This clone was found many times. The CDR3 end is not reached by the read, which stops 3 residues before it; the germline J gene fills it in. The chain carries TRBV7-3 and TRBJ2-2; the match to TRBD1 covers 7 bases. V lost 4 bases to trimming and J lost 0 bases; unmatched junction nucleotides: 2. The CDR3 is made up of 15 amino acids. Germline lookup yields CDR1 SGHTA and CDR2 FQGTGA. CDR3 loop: CASSSGTANTGELFF. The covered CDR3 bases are TGTGCCAGCAGCTCCGGGACAGCGAACACCGGGGAG.

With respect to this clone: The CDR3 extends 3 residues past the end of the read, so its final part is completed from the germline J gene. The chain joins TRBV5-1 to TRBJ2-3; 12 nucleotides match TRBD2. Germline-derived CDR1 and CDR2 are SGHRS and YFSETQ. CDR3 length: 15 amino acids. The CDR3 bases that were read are TGCGCCAGCAGCCCTAGCGGGAGGGCAGGAGAGACG. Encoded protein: CASSPSGRAGET. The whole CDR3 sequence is CASSPSGRAGETQYF. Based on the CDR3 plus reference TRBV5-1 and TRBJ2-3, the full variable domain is KAGVTQTPRYLIKTRGQQVTLSCSPISGHRSVSWYQQTPGQGLQFLFEYFSETQRNKGNFPGRFSGRQFSNSRSEMNVSTLELGDSALYLCASSPSGRAGETQYFGPGTRLTVL.